This passage covers 5 T cell receptor beta chains from one sample sequenced in a study of T-cell memory formation after mild COVID-19. MiXCR, run by TCRdb on the 5' RACE reads, gives a single entry per CDR3 protein. The data contain under 700,000 distinct CDR3 sequences, about a fifth of them seen just once; the ten biggest clones take up about 12%. The sequenced sample consisted of PBMCs or a T cell subset sorted from them (not recorded which). All receptors come from an adult woman who had mild COVID-19 (a few samples of this study predate the infection). Cell type and time point are not known.

The rearrangement uses TRBV20-1 and TRBJ2-5; D gene unclear. Trimming took 0 bases from V and 5 from J, leaving 13 bases between them. The CDR3 sequence is 14 residues long. Germline V CDR1 and CDR2: DFQATT, SNEGSKA (reference sequence). The CDR3 bases are TGCAGTGCTAGAGATGAAGACGTCCGGGAGACCCAGTACTTC. It yields the protein CSARDEDVRETQYF.

This clonotype was detected many times. J is TRBJ1-2 and V is TRBV7-6, with TRBD1 matching over 8 bases. CDR3 length: 15 amino acids. The V and J ends lost 0 bases and 4 bases, in that order; junction bases with no gene match: 4. Germline V lookup: CDR1 SGHVS, CDR2 FNYEAQ. The chain's CDR3 is CASSLASGGGYGYTF. The CDR3 bases are TGTGCCAGCAGCTTAGCTTCAGGGGGCGGCTATGGCTACACCTTC. Filled out from reference TRBV7-6 and TRBJ1-2, the complete variable domain reads GAGVSQSPRYKVTKRGQDVALRCDPISGHVSLYWYRQALGQGPEFLTYFNYEAQQDKSGLPNDRFSAERPEGSISTLTIQRTEQRDSAMYRCASSLASGGGYGYTFGSGTRLTVV.

The V and J genes are TRBV19 and TRBJ1-5, with D possibly being TRBD1 (6 bases). The CDR3 runs 14 residues. CDR1 is LNHDA, CDR2 SQIVND, per germline (reference sequence). The ends were cut back, 8 bases at V and 5 bases at J, with 16 bases in the middle. CDR3 in amino acids: CASGGGVSDQPQHF. The CDR3 region has the DNA TGTGCCAGTGGGGGCGGGGTTTCGGATCAGCCCCAGCATTTT.

The chain uses TRBV5-5 and TRBJ1-5, with 7 bases identical to TRBD1. Germline V gene lookup returns CDR1 SGHKS and CDR2 YYEKEE (reference sequence). The CDR3 is 16 residues long. V shed 4 bases and J 2 bases; nucleotides not matched to a gene: 9. CDR3 sequence (DNA): TGTGCCAGCAGCCCTGTGACAGGGAAGGGCAATCAGCCCCAGCATTTT. Translating gives CASSPVTGKGNQPQHF.

This clonotype was counted a few times. The rearrangement uses TRBV5-1 and TRBJ1-2; 8 nucleotides line up with TRBD1. CDR3 length equals 15 residues. Germline values: CDR1 SGHRS, CDR2 YFSETQ. With V trimmed by 5 bases and J by 2 bases, 8 bases remained unmatched. The CDR3 DNA reads as TGCGCCAGCAGAGAAGGACAGGGAATAAACTATGGCTACACCTTC. Translation: CASREGQGINYGYTF.